This T cell receptor beta chain was sequenced for a study of prognosis after radiotherapy for stage I lung cancer. At the level of the study: After radiotherapy, distant metastases appeared in several patients at a median of around seven months, and 15 patients showed no significant progression.

This clonotype has at least ten counts. Its antigen is not known. Two-round multiplex PCR on genomic DNA was the method by which TCR beta CDR3 was amplified. First-round PCR amplification was performed with primers specific to each TRBV and TRBJ gene. From the multiplex PCR reads, TCRdb called clonotypes with MiXCR, one entry per CDR3 protein. The sample includes about 34,000 distinct CDR3 sequences, 30% to 35% seen only once; the top ten take roughly a quarter. The CDR3 runs to 14 residues. Germline V lookup: CDR1 MNHEY, CDR2 SVGEGT. The V end was cut by 2 bases, the J end by 8 bases, with 10 bases between. Points from the study as a whole: Tumor-specific status of the expanded TCR clones was not determined in the analysis. Patients who had metastases reportedly showed TRBV and TRBJ gene usage that varied from that of patients who did not. After stereotactic body radiation therapy, median unique TCR clones were several thousand, down from around 9,500.

Sequences were derived from PBMCs, sampled before or after stereotactic body radiation therapy (not recorded which). The TCR was taken from a donor aged 50 or older with non-small cell lung cancer. The chain links TRBV6-2 or TRBV6-3 to TRBJ1-6; D uncertain. The CDR3, as DNA: TGTGCCAGCAGTTACCGCGGGGATCATTCACCCCTCCACTTT. Protein product: CASSYRGDHSPLHF.